A selection of T cell receptor beta chains follows, all from one sample in a study of blood T cell repertoires in COVID-19. Generated by immunoSEQ multiplex PCR, the TCRdb table keeps only in-frame clones and is missing some. The sample holds under 150,000 clones, almost 80% seen once. Sequenced sample: PBMCs or T cells enriched from blood (not recorded which). All receptors come from a woman aged 45-59 years who had recovered from COVID-19. The conserved cysteine and the conserved F or W are not part of the CDR3 here.

V gene: TRBV11-2; J gene: TRBJ1-1; CDR3 protein: ASSSGTASMNTEAF
V gene: TRBV6-1; J gene: TRBJ1-2; CDR3 protein: ASSEAARWGYT
V gene: TRBV19; J gene: TRBJ1-2; CDR3 protein: ASTPPGQRLYGYT
V gene: TRBV12-3/TRBV12-4; J gene: TRBJ2-3; CDR3 protein: ASTATGPQY
V gene: TRBV5-1; J gene: TRBJ1-1; CDR3 protein: ASSWGDVASEAF
V gene: TRBV28; J gene: TRBJ2-1; CDR3 protein: ASSVFRGKHTYNEQF
V gene: TRBV7-9; J gene: TRBJ2-5; CDR3 protein: ASSSRIRGETQY
V gene: TRBV6-5; J gene: TRBJ2-7; CDR3 protein: ASSYSAGQTYEQY
V gene: TRBV10-3; J gene: TRBJ1-3; CDR3 protein: AISPGSSSGNTIY
V gene: TRBV19; J gene: TRBJ1-4; CDR3 protein: ASSKGRTGGEKLF
V gene: TRBV11-2; J gene: TRBJ1-2; CDR3 protein: ASSLVGTDSYGYT
V gene: TRBV24-1; J gene: TRBJ2-7; CDR3 protein: ATSLSGNEQY
V gene: TRBV30; J gene: TRBJ1-1; CDR3 protein: AWSVRSGDTEAF
V gene: TRBV3-1/TRBV3-2; J gene: TRBJ2-1; CDR3 protein: ASSQEGAGGYNEQF
V gene: TRBV24-1; J gene: TRBJ2-3; CDR3 protein: ATSDLRGDTQY
V gene: TRBV6-1; J gene: TRBJ2-1; CDR3 protein: ASSETNRGQF
V gene: TRBV7-2; J gene: TRBJ1-2; CDR3 protein: ASSPRGSNYGYT
V gene: TRBV21-1; J gene: TRBJ1-6; CDR3 protein: ASRGGFPSASPLH
V gene: TRBV27; J gene: TRBJ2-1; CDR3 protein: ASSATGTGLYNEQF
V gene: TRBV19; J gene: TRBJ1-1; CDR3 protein: ASTWGRGLLATEAF
V gene: TRBV25-1; J gene: TRBJ1-2; CDR3 protein: ASKTGKGYT
V gene: TRBV19; J gene: TRBJ1-4; CDR3 protein: ASSIESGATNEKLF
V gene: TRBV2; J gene: TRBJ1-2; CDR3 protein: ASGRGYGYT
V gene: TRBV9; J gene: TRBJ2-3; CDR3 protein: ASSPHTGLAGSDTQY
V gene: TRBV7-3; J gene: TRBJ2-3; CDR3 protein: ASSLTPTGDRTDTQY
V gene: TRBV29-1; J gene: TRBJ2-7; CDR3 protein: SVGQGAEQY
V gene: TRBV3-1/TRBV3-2; J gene: TRBJ2-7; CDR3 protein: ASSQSSGRAYEQY
V gene: TRBV9; J gene: TRBJ1-5; CDR3 protein: ASSVAVNQPQH
V gene: TRBV7-9; J gene: TRBJ2-3; CDR3 protein: ASSLTSGKTDTQY
V gene: TRBV11-3; J gene: TRBJ1-2; CDR3 protein: ASSPTPGQNYGYT
V gene: TRBV11-3; J gene: TRBJ1-4; CDR3 protein: ASSFGQGREKLF
V gene: TRBV27; J gene: TRBJ1-5; CDR3 protein: ASSLSGTSGQGSNQPQH
V gene: TRBV24-1; J gene: TRBJ1-1; CDR3 protein: ATRARRNTEAF
V gene: TRBV10-1; J gene: TRBJ2-7; CDR3 protein: ASSECGAAYEQY
V gene: TRBV7-9; J gene: TRBJ2-3; CDR3 protein: ASSLGFTGLAIRTDTQY
V gene: TRBV6-4; J gene: TRBJ2-2; CDR3 protein: ASSGSSGGSGELF
V gene: TRBV5-1; J gene: TRBJ2-7; CDR3 protein: ASSLPTGASYEQY
V gene: TRBV3-1/TRBV3-2; J gene: TRBJ1-3; CDR3 protein: ASSLRTVSGNTIY
V gene: TRBV11-2; J gene: TRBJ2-5; CDR3 protein: ASSDGLLRETQY
V gene: TRBV28; J gene: TRBJ1-4; CDR3 protein: ASSLRQTGTNEKLF